This T cell receptor beta chain was sequenced for a study of cytomegalovirus exposure and HLA in healthy donors. In the study overall: The study placed approximately 78% of its roughly 430 genotyped donors in the Caucasian-associated ancestry cluster.

The primer mix had 60 Vbeta and 13 Jbeta primers. TCRdb's copy holds only in-frame clones and misses some; the assay was immunoSEQ multiplex PCR. The sample consists of 90,000 to 120,000 clones, about 80% of them appearing once. Study conclusions and caveats: It was assumed in the presence/absence analyses that sequencing depth was roughly uniform across donors. Later on, an analysis showed TCR association rates differing by HLA locus, with DRB1 the most and HLA-C the fewest.

Concerning this clone: Its antigen remains unknown.

Germline loops: CDR1 MNHEY, CDR2 SMNVEV (reference sequence). J gave up 4 bases and V 7 bases, and 12 bases lay outside the gene matches. The CDR3 extends over 16 amino acids. The origin of this receptor is a man younger than 45 in good health and CMV-seropositive. Specimen: PBMCs. This chain connects TRBV27 to TRBJ2-1; 8 nucleotides agree with TRBD2. The CDR3 nucleotides are TGTGCCAGCACGTCCCTTCAGCGGGGGACTTACAATGAGCAGTTCTTC. Amino acid sequence: CASTSLQRGTYNEQFF.